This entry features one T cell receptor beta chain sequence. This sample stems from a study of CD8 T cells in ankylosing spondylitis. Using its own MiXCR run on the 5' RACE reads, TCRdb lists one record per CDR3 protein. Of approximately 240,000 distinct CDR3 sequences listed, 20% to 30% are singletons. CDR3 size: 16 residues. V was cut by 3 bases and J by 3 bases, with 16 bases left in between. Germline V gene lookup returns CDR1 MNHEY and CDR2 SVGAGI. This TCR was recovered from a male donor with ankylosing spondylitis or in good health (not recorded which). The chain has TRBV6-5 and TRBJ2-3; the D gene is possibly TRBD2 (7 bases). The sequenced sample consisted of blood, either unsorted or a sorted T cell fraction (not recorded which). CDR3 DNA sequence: TGTGCCAGCAGTTATGTTTGGGGGGGCGGGACAGATACGCAGTATTTT. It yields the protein CASSYVWGGGTDTQYF.